Listed here are 3 T cell receptor beta chains from one sample, sequenced in a study of blood T cell repertoires in COVID-19. Clones were sequenced by immunoSEQ multiplex PCR, and TCRdb holds only the in-frame ones, with some missing. The table lists more than 100,000 clones, 78% of them singletons. The sequenced material came from peripheral blood. These TCRs come from a man aged 70-80 years with acute or convalescent COVID-19.

The J gene is TRBJ2-2, the V gene TRBV7-3; no clear D gene. CDR3 length equals 15 residues. Germline V gene sequence: CDR1 SGHTA, CDR2 FQGTGA. The V end lost 0 bases, the J end lost 4 bases, and 9 bases lay between the germline ends. CDR3 DNA: TGTGCCAGCAGCTTAACCCACTACACCACCGGGGAGCTGTTTTTT. It encodes CASSLTHYTTGELFF.

The gene calls are TRBV6-2 or TRBV6-3 and TRBJ1-2, with TRBD1 matching 7 bases. Germline V gene sequence: CDR1 MNHEY, CDR2 SVGEGT. This CDR3 is built from 14 residues. The V and J ends lost 4 bases and 4 bases, in that order; junction bases with no gene match: 6. CDR3 in DNA: TGTGCCAGCAGTTTTGGACAGGCCACCTATGGCTACACCTTC. It translates to CASSFGQATYGYTF.

The sample holds a few counts of this clone. This rearrangement joins TRBV5-1 to TRBJ2-5; 9 bases line up with TRBD1. Per germline, CDR1 SGHRS and CDR2 YFSETQ. CDR3 size: 15 residues. Germline trimming cut 4 bases from V and 4 bases from J; bases unmatched to any gene: 8. CDR3 sequence reads: CASSLRTGAGETQYF. CDR3 in DNA: TGCGCCAGCAGCCTAAGGACAGGGGCGGGAGAGACCCAGTACTTC. Full variable domain (remainder filled in from reference TRBV5-1 and TRBJ2-5): KAGVTQTPRYLIKTRGQQVTLSCSPISGHRSVSWYQQTPGQGLQFLFEYFSETQRNKGNFPGRFSGRQFSNSRSEMNVSTLELGDSALYLCASSLRTGAGETQYFGPGTRLLVL.